A single TCR beta chain is shown here with its context. Its antigen is unidentified. The sample originates from a study of monozygotic twins with inflammatory bowel disease. One entry per CDR3 protein, without DNA, is what TCRdb gives after re-calling the 5' RACE reads. Its table lists more than 300,000 distinct CDR3 sequences. The CDR3 is 15 residues long. In germline, CDR1 is KGHDR, CDR2 SFDVKD. Study-level findings and limits: IBD patients had lower TCRbeta diversity (inverse Simpson) than healthy co-twins.

V usage is TRBV24-1 and J usage is TRBJ2-1; no DNA is available, so the TRBD1 call from TCRdb remains unchecked. The TCR comes from a human donor with ulcerative colitis or Crohn's disease, or a healthy co-twin of an affected twin (not recorded which). Sequenced input: blood. The CDR3 here is CATSGPGGGYNEQFF.